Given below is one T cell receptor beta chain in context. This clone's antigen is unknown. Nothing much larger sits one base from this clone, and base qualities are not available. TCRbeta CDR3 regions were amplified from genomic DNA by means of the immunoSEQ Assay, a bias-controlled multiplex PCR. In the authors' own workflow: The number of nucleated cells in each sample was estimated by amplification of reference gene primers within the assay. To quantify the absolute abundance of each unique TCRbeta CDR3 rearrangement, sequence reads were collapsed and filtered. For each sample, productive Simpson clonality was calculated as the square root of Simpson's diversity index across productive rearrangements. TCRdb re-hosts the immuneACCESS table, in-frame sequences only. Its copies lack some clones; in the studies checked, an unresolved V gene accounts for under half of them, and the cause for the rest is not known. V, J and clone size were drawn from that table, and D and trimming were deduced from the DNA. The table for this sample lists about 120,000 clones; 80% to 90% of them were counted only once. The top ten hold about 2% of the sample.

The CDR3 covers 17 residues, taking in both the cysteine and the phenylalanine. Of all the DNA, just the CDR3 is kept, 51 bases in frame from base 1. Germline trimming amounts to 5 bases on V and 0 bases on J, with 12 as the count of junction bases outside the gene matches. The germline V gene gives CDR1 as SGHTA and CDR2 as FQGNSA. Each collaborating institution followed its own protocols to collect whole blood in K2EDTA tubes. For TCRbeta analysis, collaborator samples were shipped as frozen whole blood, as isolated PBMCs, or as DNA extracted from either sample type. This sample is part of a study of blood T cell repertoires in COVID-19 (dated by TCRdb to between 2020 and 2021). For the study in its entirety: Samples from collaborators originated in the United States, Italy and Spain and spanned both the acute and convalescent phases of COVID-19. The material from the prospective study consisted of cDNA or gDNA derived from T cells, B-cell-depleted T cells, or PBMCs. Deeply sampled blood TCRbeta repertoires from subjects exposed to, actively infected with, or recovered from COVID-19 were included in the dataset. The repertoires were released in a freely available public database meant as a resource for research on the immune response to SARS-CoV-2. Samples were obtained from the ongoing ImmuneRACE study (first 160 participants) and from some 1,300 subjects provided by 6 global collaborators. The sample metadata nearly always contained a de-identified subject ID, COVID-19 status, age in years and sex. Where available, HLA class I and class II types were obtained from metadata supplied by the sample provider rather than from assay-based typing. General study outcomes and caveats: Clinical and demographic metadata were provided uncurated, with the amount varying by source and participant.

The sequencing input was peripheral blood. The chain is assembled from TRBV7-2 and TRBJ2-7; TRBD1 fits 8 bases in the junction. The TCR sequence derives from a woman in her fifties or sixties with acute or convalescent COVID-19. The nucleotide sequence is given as TGTGCCAGCAGCCAAGACAGGGGATCGGCATCCTCCTACGAGCAGTACTTC. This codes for CASSQDRGSASSYEQYF.